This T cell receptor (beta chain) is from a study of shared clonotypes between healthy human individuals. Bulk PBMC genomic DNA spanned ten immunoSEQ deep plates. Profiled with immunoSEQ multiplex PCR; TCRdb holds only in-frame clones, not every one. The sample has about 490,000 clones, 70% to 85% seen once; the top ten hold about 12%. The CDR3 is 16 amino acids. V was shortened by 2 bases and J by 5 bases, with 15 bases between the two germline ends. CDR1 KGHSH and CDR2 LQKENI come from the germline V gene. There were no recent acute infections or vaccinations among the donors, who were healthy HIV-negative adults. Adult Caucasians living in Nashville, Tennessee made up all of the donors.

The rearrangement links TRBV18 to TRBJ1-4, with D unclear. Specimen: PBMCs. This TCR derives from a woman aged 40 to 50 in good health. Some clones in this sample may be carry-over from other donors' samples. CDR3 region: CASSPGVSTGNEKLFF. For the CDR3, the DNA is TGTGCCAGCTCACCAGGGGTTTCGACTGGGAATGAAAAACTGTTTTTT. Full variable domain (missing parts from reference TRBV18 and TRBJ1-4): NAGVMQNPRHLVRRRGQEARLRCSPMKGHSHVYWYRQLPEEGLKFMVYLQKENIIDESGMPKERFSAEFPKEGPSILRIQQVVRGDSAAYFCASSPGVSTGNEKLFFGSGTQLSVL.